This note documents a single T cell receptor (beta chain) sequence. This clonotype has at least ten counts. The target of this receptor is not known. Per-base qualities were not stored, and no clone one base away is much larger. Amplification of TCR beta CDR3 regions was carried out from RNA transcripts. A first-round RT-PCR of the TCR CDR3 used the HTBI primer set with the Qiagen OneStep RT-PCR kit. A second multiplex PCR round built the libraries, followed by size selection and purification. The libraries were sequenced on an Illumina HiSeq2000 using paired-end 100 bp reads. As for how the authors treated the data: SOAPnuke was used to process the raw data, throwing out any read that contained adapters or uncalled bases, had a mean Phred below 15, or lacked an exact constant-primer or identifier match. High-quality paired reads were merged with COPE v1.2.5, and unique nucleotide sequences were defined as clonotypes. MiTCR v1.1 was used to align clonotypes to the IMGT TRBV, TRBD and TRBJ reference segments. The analysis included only V-J combinations with a frequency above 0.0001, which together covered about 99% of the repertoires. The TCS score was defined as F50 (clonal expansion) divided by E x V (chaos), with BLOSUM62-based TCRdist calculated between CDR3 peptides within each V-J. Welch's t-statistics and random forest reduced roughly 530 V-J features to 13, which were used in a naive Bayes classifier (R e1071). The public reads were reanalyzed by TCRdb: fastp trimming at Q25, MiXCR alignment, in-frame beta chains only. CDR3 protein sequences are deduplicated, and each keeps its most common genes and DNA. The V and J calls, along with clone size, are taken from TCRdb and not from the paper's own processing. Counted in this sample were about 510,000 distinct CDR3 sequences; 12% to 15% of them appeared once. The top ten clonotypes cover 14% of the sample.

The entry originates in a study of T cells in Graves' hyperthyroidism and ophthalmopathy (dated by TCRdb to about 2019). In terms of the full investigation: Peripheral blood was collected at initial diagnosis, before any treatment. Prospective prediction of ophthalmopathy was tested in an independent validation cohort of approximately 18 hyperthyroidism patients and 15 to 17 patients who later progressed to ophthalmopathy. After blood sampling, hyperthyroidism patients were treated with methimazole at a starting dose of 30 mg daily, and ophthalmopathy patients were treated with high-dose intravenous methylprednisolone. The approximately 98 discovery patients were randomly divided into training and test sets at a 7:3 ratio. A discovery cohort of approximately 100 patients, 43 with Graves' ophthalmopathy and 55 to 60 with stable Graves' hyperthyroidism, was used to find distinguishing TCR V-J signatures. The paper describes TCR Vbeta CDR3 sequencing of around 140 peripheral blood samples, made up of roughly 45 ophthalmopathy patients, roughly 72 hyperthyroidism patients and some 17 progressor patients. The study also compared thyroid tissue and blood T-cell repertoires from 6 or 7 Graves' hyperthyroidism patients.

Counted from cysteine to phenylalanine, this CDR3 has 13 amino acids. This entry keeps only the CDR3 DNA: 39 bases, framed from base 1. CDR1 and CDR2 were assigned from the germline V gene as KGHSH and LQKENI. The trim is 5 bases for V and 5 bases for J, with a gap of 10 bases between the germline ends. Stable Graves' hyperthyroidism was defined as no progression to ophthalmopathy during 18 months of follow-up. Hyperthyroidism patients were newly diagnosed, had a disease duration of under 2 months, and were aged 18 to 65 years. Exclusion was applied to patients with uncontrolled infections, other autoimmune diseases, pregnancy or lactation. Diagnoses were based on clinical symptoms, serum thyroxine and TRAb, thyroid ultrasound and orbital computed tomography. PBMCs were isolated from 8 to 10 ml of fresh peripheral blood by Ficoll-Paque density gradient centrifugation. Trizol reagent was used to extract total RNA, and RNA quality was then checked on an Agilent 2100 Bioanalyzer.

Paper-wide results and their limitations: In validation, the model predicted progression to ophthalmopathy with 55% to 71% sensitivity and less than 80% specificity, a median of about 6 months before onset. In cross-validation, a model built on a 13 V-J signature told ophthalmopathy apart from stable hyperthyroidism with over 85% sensitivity and approximately 84% specificity, and in testing the same model reached 80%/75%. Sample size was not statistically predetermined, and blinding of investigators to group allocation was not performed. Most expanded thyroid clonotypes (frequency above 0.001) were also detected in blood, a finding suggesting that blood repertoires may reflect thyroid immune responses.

Sequenced material: blood. This clonotype originated in a middle-aged woman with Graves' hyperthyroidism. The chain is assembled from TRBV18 and TRBJ1-5, with the D segment identity uncertain. The CDR3 corresponds to CASSNGNDQPQHF. In nucleotide form, the sequence is TGTGCCAGCTCAAACGGGAACGATCAGCCCCAGCATTTT.